Listed below are T cell receptor beta chains from one sample, sequenced in a study of T-cell memory formation after mild COVID-19. TCRdb reprocessed the 5' RACE reads via MiXCR and lists one record per CDR3 protein. Among roughly 150,000 distinct CDR3 sequences listed, 10% to 15% were seen once. Sequences were obtained from PBMCs or a T cell subset sorted from them (not recorded which). The source of these receptors is a young man who had mild COVID-19 (a few samples of this study predate the infection). Cell type and time point are not known. Each CDR3 is given with its conserved first and last residue. Each record gives: V gene, clone size, J gene, CDR3 length, D gene, CDR3 DNA, CDR3 protein. D genes are given only for firm matches. The listing skips clone size in some rows; elsewhere it reads once, few, many or a size class.

v_call: TRBV5-1; clone_size: few; j_call: TRBJ2-3; cdr3_length: 15; d_call: TRBD1; cdr3_nt: TGCGCCAGCAGCCGACAGGGAAGTAGCACAGATACGCAGTATTTT; cdr3_aa: CASSRQGSSTDTQYF
v_call: TRBV9; clone_size: few; j_call: TRBJ1-6; cdr3_length: 13; d_call: .; cdr3_nt: TGTGCCAGCAGCGCATCCTCCGGGACACCCCTCCACTTT; cdr3_aa: CASSASSGTPLHF
v_call: TRBV28; clone_size: few; j_call: TRBJ1-6; cdr3_length: 16; d_call: .; cdr3_nt: TGTGCCAGCAGTCGCACCCCAGGGGCTTATAATTCACCCCTCCACTTT; cdr3_aa: CASSRTPGAYNSPLHF
v_call: TRBV12-3/TRBV12-4; clone_size: .; j_call: TRBJ2-1; cdr3_length: 13; d_call: .; cdr3_nt: TGTGCCAGCAGTTTTCTCTACGTCAATGAGCAGTTCTTC; cdr3_aa: CASSFLYVNEQFF
v_call: TRBV20-1; clone_size: .; j_call: TRBJ1-1; cdr3_length: 16; d_call: .; cdr3_nt: TGCAGTGCTCCCCCCGTTTCGGCAGGGGCAAACACTGAAGCTTTCTTT; cdr3_aa: CSAPPVSAGANTEAFF
v_call: TRBV6-6; clone_size: few; j_call: TRBJ2-1; cdr3_length: 16; d_call: TRBD2; cdr3_nt: TGTGCCAGCAGTTTCGGCCTAGCGGGGCCCTACAATGAGCAGTTCTTC; cdr3_aa: CASSFGLAGPYNEQFF
v_call: TRBV6-6; clone_size: .; j_call: TRBJ2-5; cdr3_length: 13; d_call: .; cdr3_nt: TGTGCCAGCAGCCCCTGGGGGAGAGAGACCCAGTACTTC; cdr3_aa: CASSPWGRETQYF
v_call: TRBV7-9; clone_size: few; j_call: TRBJ1-1; cdr3_length: 13; d_call: TRBD1; cdr3_nt: TGTGCCAGCAGGCCACAGGGGGACACTGAAGCTTTCTTT; cdr3_aa: CASRPQGDTEAFF
v_call: TRBV5-6; clone_size: many; j_call: TRBJ2-7; cdr3_length: 13; d_call: TRBD2; cdr3_nt: TGTGCCAGCAGCTTCCGGGGGGCCTACGAGCAGTACTTC; cdr3_aa: CASSFRGAYEQYF
v_call: TRBV2; clone_size: few; j_call: TRBJ2-3; cdr3_length: 15; d_call: TRBD1; cdr3_nt: TGTGCCAGCAGTGAAGAGCAGGGGGTGGAAGATACGCAGTATTTT; cdr3_aa: CASSEEQGVEDTQYF
v_call: TRBV6-5; clone_size: few; j_call: TRBJ2-2; cdr3_length: 16; d_call: TRBD2; cdr3_nt: TGTGCCAGCAGTTACTCCGCGGGGGGTGTCACCGGGGAGCTGTTTTTT; cdr3_aa: CASSYSAGGVTGELFF
v_call: TRBV4-3; clone_size: few; j_call: TRBJ2-2; cdr3_length: 15; d_call: .; cdr3_nt: TGCGCCAGCAGCCAAGACCGGAGATGGGCCGGGGAGCTGTTTTTT; cdr3_aa: CASSQDRRWAGELFF
v_call: TRBV20-1; clone_size: few; j_call: TRBJ1-6; cdr3_length: 15; d_call: TRBD1; cdr3_nt: TGCAGTGCTAACTCCGGGACAGGGGTAGGGTCACCCCTCCACTTT; cdr3_aa: CSANSGTGVGSPLHF
v_call: TRBV5-1; clone_size: few; j_call: TRBJ2-3; cdr3_length: 16; d_call: .; cdr3_nt: TGCGCCAGCAGCTCTGGTGCGGCAGGGGGCACAGATACGCAGTATTTT; cdr3_aa: CASSSGAAGGTDTQYF